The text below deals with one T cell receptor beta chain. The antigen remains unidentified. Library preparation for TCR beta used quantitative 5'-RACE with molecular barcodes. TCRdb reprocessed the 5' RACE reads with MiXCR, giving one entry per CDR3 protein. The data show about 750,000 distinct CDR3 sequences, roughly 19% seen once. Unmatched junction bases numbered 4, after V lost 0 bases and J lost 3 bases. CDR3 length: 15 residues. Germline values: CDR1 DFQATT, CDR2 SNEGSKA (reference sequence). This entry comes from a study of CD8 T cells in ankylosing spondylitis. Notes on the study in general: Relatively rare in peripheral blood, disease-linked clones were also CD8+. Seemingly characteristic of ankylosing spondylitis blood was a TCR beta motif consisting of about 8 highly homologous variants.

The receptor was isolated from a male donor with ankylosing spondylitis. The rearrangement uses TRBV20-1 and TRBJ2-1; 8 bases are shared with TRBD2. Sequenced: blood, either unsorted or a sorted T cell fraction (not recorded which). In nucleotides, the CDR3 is TGCAGTGCTAGAGATCAGCGGGAGCTCTACAATGAGCAGTTCTTC. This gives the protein CSARDQRELYNEQFF.